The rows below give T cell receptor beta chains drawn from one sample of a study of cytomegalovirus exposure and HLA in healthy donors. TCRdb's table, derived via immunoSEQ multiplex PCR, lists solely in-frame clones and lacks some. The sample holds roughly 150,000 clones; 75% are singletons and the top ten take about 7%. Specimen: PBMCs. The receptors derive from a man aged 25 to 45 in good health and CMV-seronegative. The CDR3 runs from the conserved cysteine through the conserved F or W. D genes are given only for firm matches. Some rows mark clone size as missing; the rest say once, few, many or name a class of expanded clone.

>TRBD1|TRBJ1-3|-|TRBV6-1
CASKQGAEGNTIYF
TGTGCCAGCAAACAGGGGGCGGAAGGAAACACCATATATTTT
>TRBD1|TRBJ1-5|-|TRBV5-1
CASSRGQGDQPQHF
TGCGCCAGCAGCCGCGGACAGGGGGATCAGCCCCAGCATTTT
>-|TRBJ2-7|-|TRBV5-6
CASSLVDVPRYEQYF
TGTGCCAGCAGCTTGGTTGATGTCCCGCGGTACGAGCAGTACTTC
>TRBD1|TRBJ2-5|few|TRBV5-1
CASSPGQGWGETQYF
TGCGCCAGCAGCCCGGGACAGGGGTGGGGAGAGACCCAGTACTTC
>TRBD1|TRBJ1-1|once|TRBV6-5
CASSYRQGVTEAFF
TGTGCCAGCAGTTACAGGCAGGGGGTCACTGAAGCTTTCTTT
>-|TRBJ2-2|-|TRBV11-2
CASSPQRYTGELFF
TGTGCCAGCAGCCCGCAGAGGTACACCGGGGAGCTGTTTTTT
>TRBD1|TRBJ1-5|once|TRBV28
CASSPGTGLQPQHF
TGTGCCAGCAGTCCCGGGACAGGACTTCAGCCCCAGCATTTT
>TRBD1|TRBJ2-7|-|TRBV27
CASSSHRGEQYF
TGTGCCAGCAGTTCTCACAGGGGCGAGCAGTACTTC
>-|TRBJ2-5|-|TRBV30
CAWSSQGRETQYF
TGTGCCTGGAGTTCACAGGGTCGAGAGACCCAGTACTTC
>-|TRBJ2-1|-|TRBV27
CASSLSFPPNYNEQFF
TGTGCCAGCAGTTTATCCTTCCCCCCTAACTACAATGAGCAGTTCTTC
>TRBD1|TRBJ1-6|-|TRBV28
CASRRQNSGGLNSPLHF
TGTGCCAGCAGGAGACAGAATTCAGGGGGGCTCAATTCACCCCTCCACTTT
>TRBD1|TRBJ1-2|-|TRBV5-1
CASSLATGDYGYTF
TGCGCCAGCAGCTTGGCCACAGGGGACTATGGCTACACCTTC
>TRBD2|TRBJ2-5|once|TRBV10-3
CAISGRGSTAQETQYF
TGTGCCATCAGTGGTCGCGGGAGCACGGCCCAAGAGACCCAGTACTTC
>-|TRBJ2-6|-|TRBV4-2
CASSRDGASSGANGLTF
TGTGCCAGCAGCCGGGATGGGGCCAGCTCTGGGGCCAACGGCCTGACTTTC
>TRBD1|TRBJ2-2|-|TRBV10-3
CAALGQGRSGELFF
TGTGCCGCCTTAGGACAGGGGCGATCCGGGGAGCTGTTTTTT
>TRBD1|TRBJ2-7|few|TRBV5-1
CASSSIQGADYEQYF
TGCGCCAGCAGCTCCATACAGGGGGCTGACTACGAGCAGTACTTC
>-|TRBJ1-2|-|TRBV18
CASSPGGEGYGYTF
TGTGCCAGCTCACCGGGCGGAGAGGGCTATGGCTACACCTTC
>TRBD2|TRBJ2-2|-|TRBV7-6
CASSLELLAGGLGELFF
TGTGCCAGCAGCTTAGAGTTGCTGGCGGGGGGGCTCGGGGAGCTGTTTTTT
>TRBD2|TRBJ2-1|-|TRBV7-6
CASSLGPSEGGRVYNEQFF
TGTGCCAGCAGCTTAGGCCCCTCCGAGGGTGGGAGGGTATACAATGAGCAGTTCTTC
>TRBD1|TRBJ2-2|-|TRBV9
CASSRTGLPGELFF
TGTGCCAGCAGTCGGACAGGGCTACCGGGGGAGCTGTTTTTT
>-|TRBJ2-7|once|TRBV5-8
CASSSRDWIYEQYF
TGTGCCAGCAGCTCCCGGGACTGGATCTACGAGCAGTACTTC
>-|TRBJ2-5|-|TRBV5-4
CASSQLASQETQYF
TGTGCCAGCAGCCAACTAGCAAGCCAAGAGACCCAGTACTTC
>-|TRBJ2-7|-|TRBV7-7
CASSFGNGYEQYF
TGTGCCAGCAGCTTCGGGAATGGGTACGAGCAGTACTTC
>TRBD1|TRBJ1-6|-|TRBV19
CASRQGNSPLHF
TGTGCCAGTCGACAGGGCAATTCACCCCTCCACTTT
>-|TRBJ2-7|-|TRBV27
CASKQGTYEQYF
TGTGCCAGCAAGCAGGGGACCTACGAGCAGTACTTC
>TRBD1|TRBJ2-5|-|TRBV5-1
CASSWGSGQGQETQYF
TGCGCCAGCAGCTGGGGGTCGGGACAGGGTCAAGAGACCCAGTACTTC
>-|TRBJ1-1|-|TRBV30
CACLIGGNTEAFF
TGTGCCTGTTTAATCGGGGGGAACACTGAAGCTTTCTTT
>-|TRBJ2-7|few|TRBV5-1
CASSLVQGYEQYF
TGCGCCAGCAGCTTGGTACAGGGTTACGAGCAGTACTTC
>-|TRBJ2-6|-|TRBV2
CASSVLPSGANVLTF
TGTGCCAGCAGTGTCCTTCCCTCTGGGGCCAACGTCCTGACTTTC
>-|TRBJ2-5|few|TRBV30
CAWSGATQETQYF
TGTGCCTGGAGTGGAGCGACCCAAGAGACCCAGTACTTC
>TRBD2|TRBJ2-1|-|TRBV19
CASSSRLAGGLPSSYNEQFF
TGTGCCAGTAGTTCGAGACTAGCGGGAGGCCTCCCGAGCTCCTACAATGAGCAGTTCTTC
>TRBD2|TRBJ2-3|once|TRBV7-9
CASSLARGSGRPDTQYF
TGTGCCAGCAGCTTAGCCCGAGGTAGCGGGAGACCAGATACGCAGTATTTT
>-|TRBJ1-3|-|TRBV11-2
CASSLEYPGNTIYF
TGTGCCAGCAGCTTAGAATATCCTGGAAACACCATATATTTT
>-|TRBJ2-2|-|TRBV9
CASSLTGSTGELFF
TGTGCCAGCAGCCTTACAGGGTCCACCGGGGAGCTGTTTTTT
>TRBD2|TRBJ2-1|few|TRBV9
CASSVDVAGGQGEQFF
TGTGCCAGCAGCGTAGACGTAGCGGGAGGGCAAGGGGAGCAGTTCTTC
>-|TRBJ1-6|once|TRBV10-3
CAIKEGADSPLHF
TGTGCCATCAAGGAGGGAGCCGATTCACCCCTCCACTTT
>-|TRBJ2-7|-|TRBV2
CASSSWGVGQYF
TGTGCCAGCAGTTCGTGGGGGGTTGGGCAGTACTTC
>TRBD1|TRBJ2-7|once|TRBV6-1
CASSTSGTGVYEQYF
TGTGCCAGCAGTACTTCCGGGACAGGGGTATACGAGCAGTACTTC
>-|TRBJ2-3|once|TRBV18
CASSPTGGGGDTQYF
TGTGCCAGCTCACCTACGGGGGGCGGTGGAGATACGCAGTATTTT
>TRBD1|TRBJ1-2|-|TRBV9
CASSVAGNRGYYGYTF
TGTGCCAGCAGCGTAGCTGGAAACAGGGGATACTATGGCTACACCTTC
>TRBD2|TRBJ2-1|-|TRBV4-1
CASSLILTSGGAPDEQFF
TGCGCCAGCAGCTTAATACTAACTAGCGGGGGGGCTCCGGATGAGCAGTTCTTC